This T cell receptor beta chain was identified in a study of T-cell memory formation after mild COVID-19 (dated by TCRdb to about 2021). Concerning the study at large: Most TCR sequence clusters were specific to one of the two donors. Longitudinal TCRalpha and TCRbeta repertoire sequencing tracked T-cell clones expanding and contracting after mild COVID-19 in two donors. The cohort comprised two young, previously healthy adult volunteers, one female and one male.

Between the V and J ends, shortened by 3 bases and 3 bases respectively, the junction contains 13 bases. The cysteine opens and the phenylalanine closes a CDR3 of 14 amino acids. The DNA shown is the 42-base CDR3, in frame from base 1. The germline V gene encodes CDR1 SGHRS and CDR2 YFSETQ. Sequencing relied on an Illumina NovaSeq 6000. Using 5'RACE with constant-segment primers, TCRalpha and TCRbeta cDNA libraries were constructed, with sample barcodes and unique molecular identifiers added in the process. Trizol reagent was used to extract RNA from every sample. The libraries were amplified in two PCR steps, and the second step added a second sample barcode and Illumina TruSeq adapters. Sequencing of the libraries was done on an Illumina NovaSeq, producing 2 x 150 bp paired-end reads. The original methods were these. Demultiplexing of reads and collapsing into UMI-guided consensus sequences were performed with migec v1.2.7. With mixcr v2.1.11, UMI consensuses were aligned to TRA and TRB V and J templates and assembled into clonotypes. Expanded or contracted clonotypes were those called significant by both edgeR and NoisET, with noise models trained on biological replicates. For edgeR calls, the cutoffs were a false discovery rate-adjusted p below 0.01 and a log2 fold-change threshold of 1. As an exploratory analysis of dynamics, PCA with hierarchical clustering was applied to max-normalized trajectories of the 1000 most abundant clonotypes. The CD4 or CD8 phenotype of responding clones was assigned using the separately sequenced CD4+ and CD8+ repertoires. Starting from the raw public reads, TCRdb applied fastp trimming at Q25, assembled clones with MiXCR and retained in-frame beta chains. Duplicate CDR3 protein sequences are folded into a single record with the most common DNA and genes. The authors' filters were not applied to this entry. The sample table records fewer than 250,000 distinct CDR3 sequences; 15% to 20% of these occur just once. The top ten clones comprise 2.4% of the sample.

This clonotype showed up just a few times. What antigen it recognizes has not been identified. Base qualities are not recorded, but no much larger clone differs from it by a single base. PBMCs were isolated by Ficoll-Paque density gradient centrifugation. Study-wide conclusions, independent of this receptor: The detection of some responding clones in pre-infection memory suggests that pre-existing cross-reactive memory T cells joined the SARS-CoV-2 response. The second-wave clones that peaked on day 37 were not confirmed to be SARS-CoV-2 specific. From day 15 to 85, contracting clones showed balanced CD4/CD8 phenotypes, whereas a second wave of clones that expanded from day 15 to 37 leaned towards CD4+. The study included only a couple of mild cases, and larger cohorts that include severe cases with pre-infection samples were judged to be necessary. Contracting CD4+ clones turned up mainly in the CM and EM memory subsets, whereas EMRA was where CD8+ clones were enriched.

This clonotype originated in an adult woman who had mild COVID-19 (a few samples of this study predate the infection). The sample titles of this study are shuffled in the database, so cell type and time point are left out; the donor was told from shared clones. This sequence uses TRBV5-1 and TRBJ2-7; 5 matching bases give a weak D call of TRBD2. The source material was PBMCs or a T cell subset sorted from them (not recorded which). The CDR3 is CASSSSGFVYEQYF. The bases are TGCGCCAGCAGCTCCTCGGGGTTCGTCTACGAGCAGTACTTC.